This TCR beta chain was profiled in a study of T cells after yellow fever vaccination. The CDR3 consists of 14 residues. The junction had 7 bases not matched to a gene; V was cut back by 7 bases and J by 2 bases. UMIs were added to TCR cDNA along with a universal primer site when it was made by 5'RACE template switching. TCRdb passed the 5' RACE reads through MiXCR, listing each CDR3 protein once. The table shows 100,000 to 150,000 distinct CDR3 sequences, with more than 6.5% occurring only once. Turning to this clonotype: Its antigen remains unidentified.

Study observations and caveats: There was a small share of clonotypes that showed up in both the CD4 and CD8 compartments. The secondary response peaked faster, at day 5 versus 15, but was weaker. Contamination by abundant bulk-population clonotypes could be present in FACS-sorted repertoires.

The material was CD4+ T cells sorted from PBMCs, obtained 10 to 11 days after the first yellow fever vaccination. The gene calls are TRBV12-3 or TRBV12-4 and TRBJ2-7; 8 nucleotides agree with TRBD2. The receptor's source is a man between 18 and 29 years old who received the YFV17D yellow fever vaccine. In nucleotides, the CDR3 is TGTGCCAGCACGGCGTGGGGACTAGCCTACGAGCAGTACTTC. It translates to CASTAWGLAYEQYF.